A single sample gave rise to the 20 T cell receptor beta chains below, sequenced in a study of shared clonotypes between healthy human individuals. Naive CD8 cells comprised CD45RO-negative, CCR7-positively selected cells, excluding terminally differentiated effector memory CD45RA+ cells. Sequencing was performed with immunoSEQ multiplex PCR; in TCRdb, only in-frame clones are kept and a portion is missing. This table has about 870,000 clones, over 90% appearing once. Sequencing input: naive CD8+ T cells sorted from blood. These receptors were collected from a young man in good health.

The V gene is TRBV5-4, the J gene TRBJ1-1; TRBD1 matches at 7 bases. This CDR3 comprises 14 residues. J was trimmed by 4 bases and V by 0 bases; bases with no gene match: 3. In germline, CDR1 is SGHNT, CDR2 YYREEE (reference sequence). The CDR3 protein is CASSLGPGGTEAFF. The CDR3 DNA sequence: TGTGCCAGCAGCTTGGGCCCAGGGGGCACTGAAGCTTTCTTT.

V is TRBV5-6 and J is TRBJ1-5; the D is unclear. V was pared by 0 bases and J by 3 bases, with 13 bases between. CDR1 SGHDT and CDR2 YYEEEE come from the germline V gene. This CDR3 has 16 residues. This chain's CDR3 is CASSLAGVSNNQPQHF. The CDR3, as DNA: TGTGCCAGCAGCTTGGCTGGAGTGTCTAACAATCAGCCCCAGCATTTT. The whole variable domain, filled in from reference TRBV5-6 and TRBJ1-5, reads DAGVTQSPTHLIKTRGQQVTLRCSPKSGHDTVSWYQQALGQGPQFIFQYYEEEERQRGNFPDRFSGHQFPNYSSELNVNALLLGDSALYLCASSLAGVSNNQPQHFGDGTRLSIL.

This clone was recorded only once. The rearrangement links TRBV29-1 to TRBJ2-3; 13 nucleotides align to TRBD2. Germline loops: CDR1 SQVTM, CDR2 ANQGSEA. V trimming: 5 bases; J trimming: 2 bases; junction bases outside the gene matches: 13. The CDR3 is 18 amino acids. The CDR3 loop is CSVSSGTSGVGHTDTQYF. In DNA, the CDR3 is TGCAGCGTTTCATCCGGGACTAGCGGGGTGGGGCACACAGATACGCAGTATTTT.

CDR3 in DNA: TGTGCCAGCAGCTTGAAACTAGCGGGAGCGGAGGAGCAGTACTTC. Its protein is CASSLKLAGAEEQYF. This chain links TRBV5-4 with TRBJ2-7; the match to TRBD2 covers 11 bases. Trimming removed 1 base from V and 7 bases from J; junction bases left unmatched: 7. In germline, CDR1 is SGHNT, CDR2 YYREEE (reference sequence). The length of the CDR3 is 15 residues. The whole variable domain, remainder taken from reference TRBV5-4 and TRBJ2-7, is ETGVTQSPTHLIKTRGQQVTLRCSSQSGHNTVSWYQQALGQGPQFIFQYYREEENGRGNFPPRFSGLQFPNYSSELNVNALELDDSALYLCASSLKLAGAEEQYFGPGTRLTVT.

This chain uses TRBV6-1 with TRBJ2-1; 9 bases are shared with TRBD2. The CDR3 is 17 amino acids. V lost 1 base, J lost 7 bases, and 11 bases stayed unmatched. Germline loops: CDR1 MNHNS, CDR2 SASEGT. In nucleotides, the CDR3 is TGTGCCAGCAGTGAAGTGGCGGGAGGGGGGCTAGGTAATGAGCAGTTCTTC. Encoded protein: CASSEVAGGGLGNEQFF.

In this sample, this clone turned up once. The chain combines TRBV7-9 with TRBJ1-1; 7 bases are shared with TRBD1. With 5 bases clipped from V and 4 bases from J, the junction kept 13 bases outside the gene matches. The CDR3 is made up of 16 amino acids. In germline, CDR1 is SEHNR, CDR2 FQNEAQ (reference sequence). The CDR3 is CASSPPRTGSITEAFF. The CDR3 nucleotides are TGTGCCAGCAGCCCCCCCAGGACAGGTAGTATCACTGAAGCTTTCTTT. The whole variable domain, filled in from reference TRBV7-9 and TRBJ1-1, reads DTGVSQNPRHKITKRGQNVTFRCDPISEHNRLYWYRQTLGQGPEFLTYFQNEAQLEKSRLLSDRFSAERPKGSFSTLEIQRTEQGDSAMYLCASSPPRTGSITEAFFGQGTRLTVV.

This chain uses TRBV14 with TRBJ2-7; D may match TRBD1 or TRBD2 (5 bases each). Germline values: CDR1 SGHDN, CDR2 FVKESK. The CDR3 runs to 14 residues. Trimming took 3 bases from V and 3 from J, leaving 12 bases between them. The CDR3 DNA follows: TGTGCCAGCAGCCACGGGACGGGATACTACGAGCAGTACTTC. Protein: CASSHGTGYYEQYF.

This sequence joins TRBV5-1 and TRBJ1-1; 9 nucleotides agree with TRBD1. The CDR3 sequence is 15 residues long. The germline CDR1 and CDR2 sequences are SGHRS and YFSETQ. The V and J ends lost 0 bases and 3 bases, in that order; junction bases with no gene match: 3. CDR3 DNA: TGCGCCAGCAGCTTGGGGACAGGGGAGCACACTGAAGCTTTCTTT. It yields the protein CASSLGTGEHTEAFF. Full variable domain (missing parts from reference TRBV5-1 and TRBJ1-1): KAGVTQTPRYLIKTRGQQVTLSCSPISGHRSVSWYQQTPGQGLQFLFEYFSETQRNKGNFPGRFSGRQFSNSRSEMNVSTLELGDSALYLCASSLGTGEHTEAFFGQGTRLTVV.

This chain connects TRBV27 to TRBJ1-1; D unresolved. CDR1 and CDR2 (germline): MNHEY, SMNVEV (reference sequence). V gave up 5 bases and J gave up 8 bases, with 9 bases separating them. This CDR3 has 11 residues. As DNA, the CDR3 is TGTGCCAGCAGTGACAACTTGGAAGCTTTCTTT. Residues: CASSDNLEAFF.

The chain combines TRBV27 with TRBJ2-1; TRBD2 is a possible D gene (6 bases). CDR3 size: 16 residues. Per the germline V gene, CDR1 is MNHEY and CDR2 is SMNVEV (reference sequence). The germline V and J ends were trimmed by 0 bases and 1 base, with 10 bases remaining between them. For the CDR3, the DNA is TGTGCCAGCAGTTTATCGTGGGGAGGTTCCTACAATGAGCAGTTCTTC. Translating gives CASSLSWGGSYNEQFF.

The V call is TRBV15, the J call TRBJ1-3; perhaps TRBD1 as D (6 bases). V lost 5 bases and J lost 0, with 17 bases in between. Germline loops: CDR1 LNHNV, CDR2 YYDKDF (reference sequence). This CDR3 is 17 amino acids long. The CDR3 loop reads CATSAQWGQSSGNTIYF. The CDR3 DNA is TGTGCCACCAGCGCCCAGTGGGGGCAGAGCTCTGGAAACACCATATATTTT.

The CDR3 DNA reads as TGTGCCAGCATCGGAGGGGCAGATACGCAGTATTTT. It encodes CASIGGADTQYF. The V and J genes are TRBV28 and TRBJ2-3, with D maybe TRBD2 (6 bases). Germline V lookup: CDR1 MDHEN, CDR2 SYDVKM. The CDR3 has 12 amino acids. V was pared by 7 bases and J by 4 bases, with 9 bases between.

This chain joins TRBV27 and TRBJ2-1; 8 bases fit TRBD1. There are 15 residues in the CDR3. The germline V gene has CDR1 MNHEY and CDR2 SMNVEV (reference sequence). With 4 bases clipped from V and 7 bases from J, the junction kept 9 bases outside the gene matches. The CDR3 sequence: CASSSRQGRGNEQFF. Written as DNA, the CDR3 is TGTGCCAGCAGTTCTCGACAGGGGCGGGGTAATGAGCAGTTCTTC.

A word on this clone: Other DNA sequences in the same sample also yield this CDR3. The chain recombines TRBV27 with TRBJ2-7; D remains unclear. Germline lookup yields CDR1 MNHEY and CDR2 SMNVEV (reference sequence). This CDR3 has 13 amino acids. The V gene lost 2 bases and the J gene lost 1 base, with 6 bases spanning the gap. CDR3 bases: TGTGCCAGCAGTTTAATTGGTTCCTACGAGCAGTACTTC. It is translated as CASSLIGSYEQYF.

This chain connects TRBV28 to TRBJ2-1; 7 bases align to TRBD2. The CDR3 is made up of 15 amino acids. Germline CDR1 MDHEN, CDR2 SYDVKM. V lost 5 bases, J lost 8 bases, and 12 bases stayed unmatched. In DNA form, the CDR3 reads TGTGCCAGCAGTCTGGAGCGGCTAGCGGTCGATGAGCAGTTCTTC. Translating it yields CASSLERLAVDEQFF.

As concerns this clone: The sample carries other DNA sequences with the same CDR3. The gene calls are TRBV27 and TRBJ1-1; D ambiguous. The CDR3 contains 13 residues. The germline V gene encodes CDR1 MNHEY and CDR2 SMNVEV (reference sequence). V shed 2 bases and J shed 5 bases, with 9 bases lying between them. The CDR3 here is CASSLIGQTEAFF. The CDR3 DNA follows: TGTGCCAGCAGTTTAATTGGTCAGACTGAAGCTTTCTTT.

The rearrangement links TRBV2 to TRBJ2-7; the D gene is possibly TRBD2 (5 bases). There are 13 residues in the CDR3. The germline CDR1 and CDR2 sequences are SNHLY and FYNNEI. V lost 5 bases, J lost 3 bases, and 11 bases lay in between. This CDR3 is CASSTGDIYEQYF. For the CDR3, the DNA is TGTGCCAGCAGTACCGGGGATATCTACGAGCAGTACTTC.

The chain is built from TRBV7-6 and TRBJ2-7, with no clear D. Trimming took off 4 bases at V and 0 bases at J, with 10 bases between the two ends. Germline-derived CDR1 and CDR2 are SGHVS and FNYEAQ. CDR3 size: 14 residues. The DNA for the CDR3 is TGTGCCAGCAGCTCCGACGGTGCCTCCTACGAGCAGTACTTC. Protein: CASSSDGASYEQYF.

V and J are TRBV9 and TRBJ2-2, with 10 nucleotides matching TRBD1. V dropped 2 bases and J dropped 3; count of bases not matched to a gene: 4. The V gene's germline CDR1 is SGDLS and CDR2 YYNGEE. The CDR3 runs to 16 residues. CDR3 sequence (DNA): TGTGCCAGCAGCGTCACCGGGACAGGGGACACCGGGGAGCTGTTTTTT. This translates into CASSVTGTGDTGELFF.

This clone was found once. The CDR3 reads CASSQAYTGGVLQETQYF. Written as DNA, the CDR3 is TGCGCCAGCAGCCAAGCATATACAGGGGGCGTCTTACAAGAGACCCAGTACTTC. V is TRBV4-1 and J is TRBJ2-5; 9 bases map to TRBD1. The CDR3 extends over 18 amino acids. Looked up from germline, CDR1 is MGHRA and CDR2 is YSYEKL. V was clipped by 1 base and J by 2 bases; unmatched bases: 11.